This TCR beta chain was profiled in a study of cytomegalovirus exposure and HLA in healthy donors. From germline, CDR1 is MNHEY and CDR2 SVGAGI. V lost 2 bases and J 11 bases, leaving 12 bases between the germline ends. The length of the CDR3 is 12 residues. This clone has only a few counts. Its antigen is currently unknown. General study points: The classifier, whose performance was assessed in both the original and validation cohorts, reportedly diagnosed cytomegalovirus status with high specificity and sensitivity. The authors enumerated around 150 TCR beta chains as linked to cytomegalovirus.

Clones were sequenced by immunoSEQ multiplex PCR, and TCRdb holds only the in-frame ones, with some missing. The sample comprises approximately 210,000 clones, about 82% of which are singletons, and more than 1.1% rests with the top ten. This sequence was found in a woman aged 18-29 years in good health and CMV-seronegative. Sequencing used PBMCs. This chain connects TRBV6-5 to TRBJ1-1; D perhaps matches TRBD1 (6 bases). The CDR3 sequence is CASSYPQGRAFF. The CDR3 coding sequence is TGTGCCAGCAGTTACCCTCAGGGGCGCGCTTTCTTT.